This entry lists 3 T cell receptor beta chains sequenced from one sample in a study of patients and donors after allogeneic stem cell transplantation. MiXCR was run by TCRdb on the RT-PCR reads, yielding one entry per CDR3 protein. The profile covers about 960,000 distinct CDR3 sequences, with 15% to 20% appearing a single time and 6% taken by the ten largest. Sequencing input: blood, either unsorted or a sorted T cell fraction (not recorded which). Every receptor here comes from a human donor who was either an allogeneic HSCT recipient or a stem cell or donor lymphocyte infusion donor (not recorded which). It is not recorded whose cells these are; they may come from a transplant donor.

V is TRBV27 and J is TRBJ1-2; D ambiguous. The CDR3 totals 14 residues. The V and J ends lost 4 bases and 4 bases respectively, with 13 bases between them. Germline loops: CDR1 MNHEY, CDR2 SMNVEV (reference sequence). The CDR3 loop is CASSSHTEIYGYTF. The CDR3 coding sequence is TGTGCCAGCAGTTCTCATACAGAGATCTATGGCTACACCTTC.

V usage is TRBV12-3 or TRBV12-4 and J usage is TRBJ1-3; D is possibly TRBD1 (5 bases). The CDR3 covers 12 residues. Deletions cut 9 bases from V and 4 bases from J, with 10 bases between. The CDR3, as DNA: TGTGCCAGTGGGACGCTGGGAAACACCATATATTTT. It yields the protein CASGTLGNTIYF.

This clonotype showed up many times. This chain connects TRBV12-3 or TRBV12-4 to TRBJ1-1; TRBD1 might be the D (5 bases). Trimming took 2 bases from V and 6 from J, leaving 28 bases between them. The CDR3 is made up of 19 amino acids. DNA for the CDR3: TGTGCCAGCAGTTTAACCCTAGGTTCAAAAGGTCTCGTGGGGGCTGAAGCTTTCTTT. It specifies CASSLTLGSKGLVGAEAFF.